This T cell receptor beta chain was captured in a study of cytomegalovirus exposure and HLA in healthy donors (dated by TCRdb to 2016 to 2017). A note on the overall study: According to a later analysis, the 120 validation repertoires were produced on the same platform as the 666 repertoires of the first cohort. The study aimed to test whether signatures of past pathogen exposure could be identified by cataloging public T cell receptors. In addition to the first cohort of around 670 subjects, a separate validation cohort of under 150 different subjects was used. The study combined high-throughput TCR immunosequencing, statistical association of individual TCRs with disease status, and machine learning to predict cytomegalovirus infection status.

Sequences MRHNA (CDR1) and SNTAGT (CDR2) are obtained from the germline V gene. The germline ends are 3 bases apart after V is trimmed by 2 bases and J by 2 bases. From the cysteine through the phenylalanine, the CDR3 covers 13 amino acids. Only the CDR3 DNA stays, 39 bases, in frame from base 1. On this clone itself: Its antigen is unknown. This may stem from a read error, because a much larger clone lies one nucleotide away.

The donors belonged to the validation cohort of around 110 subjects, which was separate from the roughly 700-subject first cohort. What the work shows at the level of the full study, not this receptor alone: A few of the identified cytomegalovirus-associated TCR beta chains were confirmed in vitro to be specific for cytomegalovirus antigens. All 120 or so repertoires were used to score co-occurrence in the validation cohort in a later analysis, because that analysis had no HLA typing for the cohort. In both the original and validation cohorts, the classifier was reported to diagnose cytomegalovirus status with high specificity and sensitivity. Most TCR sequences were seen in very few donors, while some public TCRs were found in many individuals. In a later analysis, TCRs clustered in the first cohort were found to also tend to co-occur in the 120 or so validation repertoires, with roughly 93% of cluster scores above 0. In the study, roughly 160 TCR beta chains were listed as associated with cytomegalovirus. The authors suggested that the approach could potentially be generalized to other disease states and immunological phenotypes.

The method behind the library was the immunoSEQ multiplex PCR assay. From the authors' description of their analysis: A statistical classification framework was developed to diagnose cytomegalovirus status using the catalog of TCR beta chain sequences. Here the immuneACCESS table is served through TCRdb, limited to in-frame sequences with V and J called. Missing clones are a known gap in these copies; in checked studies unresolved V genes cover under half, and the rest lacks a known reason. For V, J and clone size, that table is used; D and trimming come from the DNA. A total of about 190,000 clones appear in this sample, 86% of them only once. More than 1.1% of the sample is in the top ten clones.

This receptor was taken from a woman younger than 30 in good health and CMV-seronegative. Sample: PBMCs. The V and J segments used are TRBV6-4 and TRBJ2-2; the D gene remains uncertain. The DNA sequence is given as TGTGCCAGCAGTGACACTAACACCGGGGAGCTGTTTTTT. This gives the protein CASSDTNTGELFF.